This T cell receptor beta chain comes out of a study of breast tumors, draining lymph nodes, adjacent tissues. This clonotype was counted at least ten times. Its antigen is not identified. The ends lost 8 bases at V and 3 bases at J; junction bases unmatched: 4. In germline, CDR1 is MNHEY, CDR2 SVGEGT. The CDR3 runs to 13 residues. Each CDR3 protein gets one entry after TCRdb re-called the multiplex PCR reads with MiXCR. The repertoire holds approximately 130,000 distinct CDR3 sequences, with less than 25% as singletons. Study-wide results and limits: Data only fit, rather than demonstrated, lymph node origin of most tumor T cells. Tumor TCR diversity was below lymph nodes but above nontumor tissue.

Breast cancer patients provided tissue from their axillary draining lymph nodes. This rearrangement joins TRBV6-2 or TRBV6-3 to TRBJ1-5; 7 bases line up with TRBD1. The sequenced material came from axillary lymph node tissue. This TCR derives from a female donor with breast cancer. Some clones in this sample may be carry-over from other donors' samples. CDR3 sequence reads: CASSDRANQPQHF. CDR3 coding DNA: TGTGCCAGCTCCGACAGGGCCAATCAGCCCCAGCATTTT.